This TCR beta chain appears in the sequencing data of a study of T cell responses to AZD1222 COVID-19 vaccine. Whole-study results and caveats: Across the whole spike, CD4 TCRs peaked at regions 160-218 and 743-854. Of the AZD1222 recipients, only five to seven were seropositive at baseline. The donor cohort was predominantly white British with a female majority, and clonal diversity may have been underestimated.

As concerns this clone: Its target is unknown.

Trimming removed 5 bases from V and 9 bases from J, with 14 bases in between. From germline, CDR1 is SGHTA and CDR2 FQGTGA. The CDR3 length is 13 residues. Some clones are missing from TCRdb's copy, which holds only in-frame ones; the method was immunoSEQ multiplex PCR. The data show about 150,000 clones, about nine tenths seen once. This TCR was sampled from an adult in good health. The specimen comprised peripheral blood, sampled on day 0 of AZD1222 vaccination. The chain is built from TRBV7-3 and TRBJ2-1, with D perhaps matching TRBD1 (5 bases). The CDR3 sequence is CASSAVAQGEQFF. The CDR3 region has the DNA TGTGCCAGCAGCGCCGTAGCTCAGGGTGAGCAGTTCTTC.